Following are 9 T cell receptor beta chains from one sample sequenced in a study of blood T cell repertoires in COVID-19 (dated by TCRdb to the early 2020s). The library was prepared using the immunoSEQ multiplex PCR assay. Entries here come from immuneACCESS through TCRdb and include only in-frame sequences with V and J called. Some clones fail to appear in such tables; in the studies checked, an unresolved V gene covers under half of the shortfall, and the cause of the remainder is unknown. Present in this sample are about 200,000 clones, 87% of which were seen just once. The top ten clones comprise about 2.2% of the sample. Sequenced: PBMCs or T cells enriched from blood (not recorded which). The receptors were gathered from a woman aged 25-40 years who had recovered from COVID-19.

The chain is built from TRBV7-2 and TRBJ2-3; possibly TRBD2 for D (6 bases). The CDR3 totals 15 residues. The V gene lost 2 bases and the J gene lost 3 bases, with 12 bases spanning the gap. Germline loops: CDR1 SGHTA, CDR2 FQGNSA. CDR3 coding DNA: TGTGCCAGCAGCTTACAAGCGGCGGGGACAGATACGCAGTATTTT. Amino acids: CASSLQAAGTDTQYF.

The chain links TRBV2 to TRBJ1-1, with a tentative D call TRBD1 (5 bases). The CDR3 is 14 amino acids. Trimming took off 8 bases at V and 1 base at J, with 14 bases between the two ends. Germline V CDR1 and CDR2: SNHLY, FYNNEI. The CDR3, as DNA: TGTGCCAGCTCTATGGGGGGGAGGAACACTGAAGCTTTCTTT. Translating gives CASSMGGRNTEAFF.

The J gene is TRBJ2-3, the V gene TRBV13; TRBD1 agrees at 11 bases. The ends lost 5 bases at V and 3 bases at J; junction bases unmatched: 7. CDR1 and CDR2 from the germline V gene are PRHDT and FYEKMQ (reference sequence). The CDR3 runs 16 residues. The CDR3 DNA sequence: TGTGCCAGCAGCCCTCTAGGGACAGGGGGTACAGATACGCAGTATTTT. Its translation is CASSPLGTGGTDTQYF.

The V call is TRBV11-3, the J call TRBJ2-7, with TRBD2 as a possible D gene (6 bases). CDR3 length equals 13 residues. CDR1 is SGHNT and CDR2 is YENEEA in the germline V gene. V lost 5 bases to trimming and J lost 10 bases, with 18 bases between them. CDR3: CASSPRGLSAQYF. The CDR3 bases are TGTGCCAGCAGCCCCCGGGGACTTTCCGCCCAGTACTTC. The full variable domain, rest sourced from reference TRBV11-3 and TRBJ2-7, is EAGVVQSPRYKIIEKKQPVAFWCNPISGHNTLYWYLQNLGQGPELLIRYENEEAVDDSQLPKDRFSAERLKGVDSTLKIQPAELGDSAVYLCASSPRGLSAQYFGPGTRLTVT.

The chain uses TRBV7-9 and TRBJ1-2; D is perhaps TRBD1 (5 bases). CDR1 is SEHNR and CDR2 is FQNEAQ in the germline V gene (reference sequence). The V gene lost 1 base and the J gene lost 3 bases, with 9 bases spanning the gap. The CDR3 spans 14 residues. CDR3 bases: TGTGCCAGCAGCTTAGACCAGGGTGACTATGGCTACACCTTC. It is translated as CASSLDQGDYGYTF.

This chain joins TRBV10-3 and TRBJ2-5; maybe TRBD1 (5 bases). Germline lookup yields CDR1 ENHRY and CDR2 SYGVKD. The CDR3 length is 14 residues. The V and J ends lost 3 bases and 4 bases respectively, with 12 bases between them. The CDR3 here is CAISETGQGETQYF. CDR3 nucleotides: TGTGCCATCAGTGAAACAGGTCAAGGAGAGACCCAGTACTTC.

This chain uses TRBV18 with TRBJ1-2; 9 bases match TRBD1. Trimming removed 3 bases from V and 6 bases from J; junction bases left unmatched: 5. Germline V lookup: CDR1 KGHSH, CDR2 LQKENI. The CDR3 is 14 residues long. DNA for the CDR3: TGTGCCAGCTCACCGGGACAGGGCCCACATGGCTACACCTTC. Its protein is CASSPGQGPHGYTF.

The chain is built from TRBV18 and TRBJ2-2, with D possibly TRBD2 on 6 matching bases. The CDR3 consists of 14 residues. Per the germline V gene, CDR1 is KGHSH and CDR2 is LQKENI. Trimming cost V 2 bases and J 4 bases, with 8 bases left between them. CDR3 nucleotide sequence: TGTGCCAGCTCACCAACTAGCTCCACCGGGGAGCTGTTTTTT. The encoded protein is CASSPTSSTGELFF.

The V and J genes are TRBV5-1 and TRBJ2-2, with 9 bases identical to TRBD1. V shed 3 bases, J shed 4 bases, and the junction held 7 bases outside the gene matches. Germline CDR1 is SGHRS and CDR2 is YFSETQ. The CDR3 has 16 amino acids. CDR3 DNA sequence: TGCGCCAGCAGCTCGGGACAGGGAGTCTCCACCGGGGAGCTGTTTTTT. Amino acid sequence: CASSSGQGVSTGELFF. The entire variable domain, with the rest obtained from reference TRBV5-1 and TRBJ2-2, is as follows: KAGVTQTPRYLIKTRGQQVTLSCSPISGHRSVSWYQQTPGQGLQFLFEYFSETQRNKGNFPGRFSGRQFSNSRSEMNVSTLELGDSALYLCASSSGQGVSTGELFFGEGSRLTVL.